The 20 T cell receptor beta chains given below trace back to one sample, sequenced in a study of cytomegalovirus exposure and HLA in healthy donors. Primers: 60 Vbeta forward and 13 Jbeta reverse. The method was immunoSEQ multiplex PCR; TCRdb's version includes in-frame clones alone and lacks a portion of them. Of around 150,000 clones listed, around three fifths are singletons. The sample taken for sequencing was PBMCs. Receptors were obtained from a woman in her thirties in good health and CMV-seropositive.

This clone was detected a few times. The CDR3 DNA is TGCAGCGCTAGCCGGGACAAATCCTACGAGCAGTACTTC. It yields the protein CSASRDKSYEQYF. The rearrangement uses TRBV29-1 and TRBJ2-7; the D gene is possibly TRBD1 (6 bases). Trimming left V 7 bases short and J 1 base short, with 14 bases between. The CDR3 extends over 13 amino acids. From germline, CDR1 is SQVTM and CDR2 ANQGSEA.

The chain recombines TRBV19 with TRBJ2-7; D gene ambiguous. The CDR3 is made up of 15 amino acids. The ends were cut back, 2 bases at V and 0 bases at J, with 11 bases in the middle. The germline V gene has CDR1 LNHDA and CDR2 SQIVND (reference sequence). For the CDR3, the DNA is TGTGCCAGTAGTATAAAGCACGAGAGCTCCTACGAGCAGTACTTC. It specifies CASSIKHESSYEQYF.

J is TRBJ1-2 and V is TRBV29-1; D is perhaps TRBD1 (6 bases). The CDR3 is 13 amino acids. Trimming cost V 7 bases and J 4 bases, with 16 bases left between them. CDR1 is SQVTM, CDR2 ANQGSEA, per germline. CDR3 residues: CSAFVGGGYGYTF. CDR3 DNA sequence: TGCAGCGCCTTTGTAGGGGGGGGCTATGGCTACACCTTC.

The gene calls are TRBV7-2 and TRBJ2-2, with TRBD2 matching 13 bases. Trimming took 5 bases from V and 5 from J; bases not matched to a gene: 8. Germline V gives CDR1 SGHTA, CDR2 FQGNSA. This CDR3 is built from 17 residues. CDR3 DNA: TGTGCCAGCAGCCGAACTGGGACTAGCGGGAAAACCGGGGAGCTGTTTTTT. It yields the protein CASSRTGTSGKTGELFF. Combining the CDR3 with reference TRBV7-2 and TRBJ2-2 gives the whole variable domain GAGVSQSPSNKVTEKGKDVELRCDPISGHTALYWYRQSLGQGLEFLIYFQGNSAPDKSGLPSDRFSAERTGGSVSTLTIQRTQQEDSAVYLCASSRTGTSGKTGELFFGEGSRLTVL.

This chain uses TRBV18 with TRBJ1-3; the D is unclear. The V end was cut by 4 bases, the J end by 0 bases, with 7 bases between. The CDR3 is 14 residues long. Germline CDR1 is KGHSH and CDR2 is LQKENI. CDR3 region: CASSHDTSGNTIYF. The CDR3 nucleotides read TGTGCCAGCTCACATGACACCTCTGGAAACACCATATATTTT. Full variable domain (missing parts from reference TRBV18 and TRBJ1-3): NAGVMQNPRHLVRRRGQEARLRCSPMKGHSHVYWYRQLPEEGLKFMVYLQKENIIDESGMPKERFSAEFPKEGPSILRIQQVVRGDSAAYFCASSHDTSGNTIYFGEGSWLTVV.

This clone has just a few counts. The chain is built from TRBV5-4 and TRBJ2-5, with 7 bases identical to TRBD2. Germline CDR1 is SGHNT and CDR2 is YYREEE (reference sequence). The junction had 15 bases not matched to a gene; V was cut back by 1 base and J by 0 bases. The CDR3 runs 19 residues. The CDR3 nucleotides are TGTGCCAGCAGCTTGCAGTTGTGGGCGGGAGAAAGGTACCAAGAGACCCAGTACTTC. This codes for CASSLQLWAGERYQETQYF.

The rearrangement uses TRBV6-1 and TRBJ1-1; possible D gene TRBD1, 5 bases. CDR3 length: 14 residues. The germline V and J ends were trimmed by 6 bases and 8 bases, with 19 bases remaining between them. CDR1 and CDR2 from the germline V gene are MNHNS and SASEGT. The DNA of the CDR3 is TGTGCCAGCAGCCGACTGGGGGGAGTAGCGGAAGCTTTCTTT. It codes for CASSRLGGVAEAFF.

CDR3: CASHGMAGVGYTF. The CDR3 DNA follows: TGTGCCAGCCATGGAATGGCAGGGGTTGGCTACACCTTC. This sequence joins TRBV28 and TRBJ1-2; the D gene is possibly TRBD1 (6 bases). There are 13 residues in the CDR3. With 8 bases removed from V and 7 bases from J, the gap between germline ends came to 17 bases. Germline CDR1 and CDR2: MDHEN and SYDVKM.

This chain links TRBV20-1 with TRBJ2-5; the D is unclear. The ends were cut back, 0 bases at V and 4 bases at J, with 3 bases in the middle. The CDR3 loop spans 11 amino acids. CDR1 DFQATT and CDR2 SNEGSKA come from the germline V gene (reference sequence). This CDR3 is CSARDRETQYF. The CDR3 nucleotides are TGCAGTGCTAGAGATCGAGAGACCCAGTACTTC.

This clone was recorded a few times. J is TRBJ2-1 and V is TRBV2; D uncertain. The V end lost 7 bases, the J end lost 9 bases, and 7 bases lay between the germline ends. The CDR3 runs 10 residues. Per the germline V gene, CDR1 is SNHLY and CDR2 is FYNNEI. The CDR3 nucleotides read TGTGCCAGCAATTCCGGTGAGCAGTTCTTC. Protein product: CASNSGEQFF.

Only a few counts were recorded for this clone. The genes are TRBV2 and TRBJ1-4; a weak D match, TRBD1 (5 bases). The V gene lost 7 bases and the J gene lost 8 bases, with 17 bases spanning the gap. Germline V gene lookup returns CDR1 SNHLY and CDR2 FYNNEI. The CDR3 consists of 14 residues. The CDR3 DNA is TGTGCCAGCATGGGGGGGTCCCGACGGGAAAAACTGTTTTTT. It yields the protein CASMGGSRREKLFF.

The chain joins TRBV15 to TRBJ2-3; TRBD2 aligns across 8 bases. The V segment lost 1 base and the J segment 2 bases; nucleotides outside the gene matches: 8. CDR1 is LNHNV, CDR2 YYDKDF, per germline (reference sequence). This CDR3 region has 17 residues. For the CDR3, the DNA is TGTGCCACCAGCAGAGGTCGGCTAGCGGGCGTCACAGATACGCAGTATTTT. Protein product: CATSRGRLAGVTDTQYF.

This chain connects TRBV6-6 to TRBJ2-7; 7 nucleotides match TRBD1. This CDR3 spans 14 amino acids. Germline V gives CDR1 MNHNY, CDR2 SVGAGI (reference sequence). Losses at the gene ends were 6 bases for V and 3 bases for J; bases not matched to a gene: 8. The CDR3 loop reads CASSLGTALYEQYF. CDR3 in DNA: TGTGCCAGCAGCCTCGGGACAGCGCTCTACGAGCAGTACTTC.

The genes are TRBV4-2 and TRBJ1-3; the D is unclear. V was pared by 0 bases and J by 0 bases, with 12 bases between. The CDR3 extends over 17 amino acids. Per germline, CDR1 LGHNA and CDR2 YNFKEQ. CDR3 sequence (DNA): TGTGCCAGCAGCCAAGATCCCGCGCGGAGCTCTGGAAACACCATATATTTT. The encoded protein is CASSQDPARSSGNTIYF.

This clone turned up a few times. The V and J genes are TRBV6-1 and TRBJ2-3; unclear D gene. The V and J ends lost 6 bases and 2 bases respectively, with 6 bases between them. Germline V CDR1 and CDR2: MNHNS, SASEGT. CDR3 length: 12 residues. The DNA of the CDR3 is TGTGCCAGCAGCGCCTACACAGATACGCAGTATTTT. This codes for CASSAYTDTQYF.

V and J are TRBV21-1 and TRBJ2-1; TRBD1, as called in the table, went unchecked against the DNA. TRBV21-1 is flagged as a pseudogene. CDR3 length: 15 amino acids. CDR3: CASSRQGSGYNEQFF. DNA of the CDR3: TGTGCCAGCAGCCGACAGGGGTCGGGCTACAATGAGCAGTTCTTC.

The chain's CDR3 is CASSPGLVLLETQYF. CDR3 nucleotide sequence: TGTGCCAGCAGCCCTGGACTAGTTTTATTAGAGACCCAGTACTTC. The chain carries TRBV6-5 and TRBJ2-5; 7 bases align to TRBD2. The junction had 11 bases not matched to a gene; V was cut back by 6 bases and J by 4 bases. The CDR3 sequence is 15 residues long. Germline V gene data show CDR1 as MNHEY and CDR2 as SVGAGI.

The chain carries TRBV18 and TRBJ1-5; the D gene is possibly TRBD1 (6 bases). Germline CDR1 reads KGHSH; CDR2 reads LQKENI. The CDR3 runs to 17 residues. V was trimmed by 3 bases and J by 3 bases, leaving 18 bases between them. This CDR3 is CASSPYGRGQVNQPQHF. For the CDR3, the DNA is TGTGCCAGCTCACCCTATGGGCGGGGGCAGGTCAATCAGCCCCAGCATTTT. Supplemented by reference TRBV18 and TRBJ1-5, the full variable domain reads NAGVMQNPRHLVRRRGQEARLRCSPMKGHSHVYWYRQLPEEGLKFMVYLQKENIIDESGMPKERFSAEFPKEGPSILRIQQVVRGDSAAYFCASSPYGRGQVNQPQHFGDGTRLSIL.

The genes are TRBV5-5 and TRBJ1-2; perhaps TRBD1 as D (5 bases). The germline V gene encodes CDR1 SGHKS and CDR2 YYEKEE (reference sequence). This CDR3 contains 14 residues. Deletions cut 0 bases from V and 1 base from J, with 7 bases between. This CDR3 reads CASSLVDSNYGYTF. CDR3 coding DNA: TGTGCCAGCAGCTTGGTAGACAGTAACTATGGCTACACCTTC. The entire variable domain, with the rest obtained from reference TRBV5-5 and TRBJ1-2, is as follows: DAGVTQSPTHLIKTRGQQVTLRCSPISGHKSVSWYQQVLGQGPQFIFQYYEKEERGRGNFPDRFSARQFPNYSSELNVNALLLGDSALYLCASSLVDSNYGYTFGSGTRLTVV.

The chain joins TRBV9 to TRBJ1-2, with a tentative D call TRBD1 (5 bases). CDR3 size: 13 residues. CDR1 and CDR2 (germline): SGDLS, YYNGEE. Trimming took 0 bases from V and 8 from J, leaving 11 bases between them. The CDR3 protein is CASSVDGGRGYTF. Here the CDR3 DNA reads TGTGCCAGCAGCGTAGACGGGGGGAGAGGCTACACCTTC.